These 29 T cell receptor beta chains originate from one sample sequenced in a study of type 1 regulatory T cells. The antigens of these receptors remain unknown. Each CDR3 protein is one row after TCRdb ran MiXCR on the reads. The sample holds about 59,000 distinct CDR3 sequences, over 50% seen once. Sequenced input: cultured non-Tr1 T cells, either the whole culture or a sorted T cell fraction (not recorded which). The receptors come from a human donor in good health.

The chain's CDR3 is CASSQHSGRRGTEAFF. The CDR3 region has the DNA TGTGCCAGCAGCCAGCACAGTGGCAGGCGGGGCACTGAAGCTTTCTTT. This chain joins TRBV3-1 and TRBJ1-1; no definite D call. This CDR3 contains 16 residues. Trimming stripped 3 bases from V and 4 bases from J, with 18 bases between. CDR1 LGHDT and CDR2 YNNKEL come from the germline V gene (reference sequence).

This chain links TRBV7-9 with TRBJ2-2; 10 nucleotides agree with TRBD1. The CDR3 length is 16 residues. Germline lookup yields CDR1 SEHNR and CDR2 FQNEAQ (reference sequence). Unmatched junction bases numbered 4, after V lost 5 bases and J lost 1 base. Here the CDR3 DNA reads TGTGCCAGCAGCAACGGGACAGGGGTGAACACCGGGGAGCTGTTTTTT. This gives the protein CASSNGTGVNTGELFF. Together with reference TRBV7-9 and TRBJ2-2, the CDR3 gives the full variable domain: DTGVSQNPRHKITKRGQNVTFRCDPISEHNRLYWYRQTLGQGPEFLTYFQNEAQLEKSRLLSDRFSAERPKGSFSTLEIQRTEQGDSAMYLCASSNGTGVNTGELFFGEGSRLTVL.

This chain uses TRBV4-1 with TRBJ2-7, with 10 positions matching TRBD2. CDR1 is MGHRA and CDR2 is YSYEKL in the germline V gene. Trimming cost V 6 bases and J 5 bases; bases outside gene matches: 7. The CDR3 length is 14 residues. CDR3: CASRSLAGVDEQYF. DNA for the CDR3: TGCGCCAGCAGGTCGCTAGCGGGAGTGGACGAGCAGTACTTC.

This sequence joins TRBV2 and TRBJ1-2; D unresolved. Germline CDR1 and CDR2: SNHLY and FYNNEI. The CDR3 sequence is 13 residues long. V was cut by 5 bases and J by 5 bases, with 12 bases left in between. The CDR3 loop reads CASSRTEEYGYTF. The CDR3 region has the DNA TGTGCCAGCAGTCGGACCGAGGAATATGGCTACACCTTC.

There are a few counts of this clonotype. V usage is TRBV2 and J usage is TRBJ2-3; the D gene is possibly TRBD2 (5 bases). The germline V and J ends were trimmed by 6 bases and 6 bases, with 16 bases remaining between them. This CDR3 contains 14 residues. CDR1 is SNHLY, CDR2 FYNNEI, per germline. This chain's CDR3 is CASRLDPGSDTQYF. The CDR3 coding sequence is TGTGCCAGCAGACTAGACCCTGGGAGCGATACGCAGTATTTT.

This clonotype has a count of ten or more. The genes are TRBV5-1 and TRBJ2-5, with D maybe TRBD2 (6 bases). V lost 3 bases and J lost 4, with 13 bases in between. The germline gives CDR1 SGHRS, CDR2 YFSETQ. The CDR3 contains 14 residues. CDR3 sequence: CASSYGGVGETQYF. The CDR3 bases are TGCGCCAGCAGCTACGGAGGGGTCGGAGAGACCCAGTACTTC.

This clonotype was seen more than once but under ten times. The chain recombines TRBV3-1 with TRBJ2-7, with D possibly matching TRBD2 (5 bases). Germline values: CDR1 LGHDT, CDR2 YNNKEL (reference sequence). The CDR3 covers 12 residues. V was clipped by 4 bases and J by 9 bases, with 13 bases between them. As DNA, the CDR3 is TGTGCCAGCAGCCGGCCCCTCGGAGGGCAGTACTTC. Protein product: CASSRPLGGQYF.

The genes are TRBV27 and TRBJ2-2; 13 bases match TRBD2. Germline CDR1 and CDR2: MNHEY and SMNVEV (reference sequence). CDR3 size: 17 residues. V shed 8 bases, J shed 3 bases, and the junction held 9 bases outside the gene matches. The CDR3 spells CASRNTSGRADTGELFF. The DNA of the CDR3 is TGTGCCAGCCGAAATACTAGCGGGAGGGCCGACACCGGGGAGCTGTTTTTT.

This clonotype showed up just a few times. V gene TRBV27 combines with J gene TRBJ2-7; D might be TRBD2 (5 bases). This CDR3 has 15 amino acids. Per germline, CDR1 MNHEY and CDR2 SMNVEV (reference sequence). Trimming left V 2 bases short and J 1 base short, with 12 bases between. In DNA form, the CDR3 reads TGTGCCAGCAGTTTACAGGCCGGACTTTCCTACGAGCAGTACTTC. The encoded protein is CASSLQAGLSYEQYF.

Only a few counts were recorded for this clonotype. This rearrangement joins TRBV18 to TRBJ1-6, with no clear D. This CDR3 has 12 amino acids. With 5 bases removed from V and 6 bases from J, the gap between germline ends came to 5 bases. The V gene's germline CDR1 is KGHSH and CDR2 LQKENI. CDR3 DNA: TGTGCCAGCTCAACGGCTAATTCACCCCTCCACTTT. Protein: CASSTANSPLHF.

In its sample, this clonotype was seen once. The genes are TRBV6-1 and TRBJ1-5, with TRBD1 identical over 7 bases. Germline V gene sequence: CDR1 MNHNS, CDR2 SASEGT. V trimming: 6 bases; J trimming: 12 bases; junction bases outside the gene matches: 17. The CDR3 extends over 15 amino acids. CDR3 sequence reads: CASSPRQGPGVDQHF. CDR3 sequence (DNA): TGTGCCAGCAGCCCGAGACAGGGACCGGGGGTGGACCAGCATTTT.

This CDR3 reads CASSFQRSGFTDTQYF. CDR3 in DNA: TGTGCCAGCAGCTTCCAGCGTAGCGGCTTCACAGATACGCAGTATTTT. This chain links TRBV5-6 with TRBJ2-3; D is perhaps TRBD2 (6 bases). V was clipped by 2 bases and J by 2 bases, with 15 bases between them. Germline V CDR1 and CDR2: SGHDT, YYEEEE. The CDR3 has 16 residues.

The V call is TRBV18, the J call TRBJ1-2, with 8 bases identical to TRBD1. The CDR3 is 13 amino acids. Germline lookup yields CDR1 KGHSH and CDR2 LQKENI. V was pared by 4 bases and J by 4 bases, with 2 bases of the junction left unmatched. This CDR3 reads CASSLQGGYGYTF. In DNA, the CDR3 is TGTGCCAGCTCACTACAGGGGGGCTATGGCTACACCTTC.

The J gene is TRBJ2-6, the V gene TRBV24-1, with D unclear. The CDR3 consists of 19 residues. Germline assignment: CDR1 KGHDR and CDR2 SFDVKD. The germline V and J ends were trimmed by 1 base and 2 bases, with 17 bases remaining between them. This chain's CDR3 is CATSDFLSAAETGANVLTF. The CDR3 bases are TGTGCCACCAGTGATTTCCTCTCGGCAGCCGAGACTGGGGCCAACGTCCTGACTTTC.

In this sample, this clonotype turned up a few times. The rearrangement links TRBV7-2 to TRBJ1-5; TRBD1 is a possible D gene (5 bases). The CDR3 totals 16 residues. V shed 5 bases and J shed 3 bases, with 17 bases lying between them. Looked up from germline, CDR1 is SGHTA and CDR2 is FQGNSA. CDR3 sequence reads: CASSQRRMGVNQPQHF. CDR3 coding DNA: TGTGCCAGCAGCCAACGCCGAATGGGGGTCAATCAGCCCCAGCATTTT.

V gene TRBV7-3 combines with J gene TRBJ2-1; no clear D gene. The length of the CDR3 is 15 residues. V gave up 1 base and J gave up 4 bases, with 11 bases separating them. Per the germline V gene, CDR1 is SGHTA and CDR2 is FQGTGA. CDR3: CASSLKGDRYNEQFF. The CDR3 region has the DNA TGTGCCAGCAGCTTAAAAGGAGATCGTTACAATGAGCAGTTCTTC. The whole variable domain, remainder taken from reference TRBV7-3 and TRBJ2-1, is GAGVSQTPSNKVTEKGKYVELRCDPISGHTALYWYRQSLGQGPEFLIYFQGTGAADDSGLPNDRFFAVRPEGSVSTLKIQRTERGDSAVYLCASSLKGDRYNEQFFGPGTRLTVL.

The chain couples TRBV7-2 to TRBJ2-7; 7 bases agree with TRBD2. Germline V gives CDR1 SGHTA, CDR2 FQGNSA. The CDR3 sequence is 14 residues long. V was pared by 5 bases and J by 3 bases, with 7 bases of the junction left unmatched. This chain's CDR3 is CASSISGPHYEQYF. The CDR3 DNA reads TGTGCCAGCAGCATTAGCGGGCCTCACTACGAGCAGTACTTC.

This clonotype was detected only a few times. The rearrangement links TRBV24-1 to TRBJ2-1, with D maybe TRBD2 (6 bases). Trimming removed 5 bases at V and 4 bases at J, with 14 bases between. The germline gives CDR1 KGHDR, CDR2 SFDVKD. The CDR3 runs to 15 residues. CDR3 loop: CATSGRESSYNEQFF. The CDR3, as DNA: TGTGCCACCAGTGGACGGGAGTCCTCATACAATGAGCAGTTCTTC.

This chain connects TRBV3-1 to TRBJ2-2, with 7 bases fitting TRBD1. The CDR3 sequence is 16 residues long. Germline assignment: CDR1 LGHDT and CDR2 YNNKEL (reference sequence). After removal of 3 bases from V and 7 bases from J, the junction contained 11 bases not matched to a gene. The CDR3 loop is CASSHRQGWQNGELFF. The CDR3 coding sequence is TGTGCCAGCAGCCATAGACAGGGATGGCAGAACGGGGAGCTGTTTTTT.

This clonotype appeared a single time. This chain links TRBV19 with TRBJ2-1; TRBD2 agrees at 11 bases. The CDR3 is made up of 14 amino acids. V trimming: 7 bases; J trimming: 10 bases; junction bases outside the gene matches: 9. Germline CDR1 reads LNHDA; CDR2 reads SQIVND (reference sequence). The CDR3 nucleotides are TGTGCCAGTAATCCGGGACTAGCGGTAGGGGAGCAGTTCTTC. This codes for CASNPGLAVGEQFF.

In DNA form, the CDR3 reads TGTGCCAGCAGTTTTGCCAGAATGAACACCGGGGAGCTGTTTTTT. Its translation: CASSFARMNTGELFF. The rearrangement uses TRBV28 and TRBJ2-2; unclear D gene. The V end lost 3 bases, the J end lost 1 base, and 9 bases lay between the germline ends. The CDR3 sequence is 15 residues long. Germline V gene data show CDR1 as MDHEN and CDR2 as SYDVKM.

The chain links TRBV20-1 to TRBJ2-3; unclear D gene. Per germline, CDR1 DFQATT and CDR2 SNEGSKA (reference sequence). Trimming took off 4 bases at V and 4 bases at J, with 18 bases between the two ends. The CDR3 consists of 15 residues. The CDR3 loop is CSATPLKLVADTQYF. CDR3 nucleotides: TGCAGTGCTACGCCCTTAAAGCTGGTCGCAGATACGCAGTATTTT.

The rearrangement links TRBV12-3 or TRBV12-4 to TRBJ1-5, with D maybe TRBD1 (6 bases). The V end lost 7 bases, the J end lost 4 bases, and 17 bases lay between the germline ends. This CDR3 spans 15 amino acids. The CDR3 sequence: CASTPSGGRNQPQHF. The CDR3 DNA reads TGTGCCAGCACCCCCTCCGGGGGGCGGAATCAGCCCCAGCATTTT.

The V gene is TRBV6-5, the J gene TRBJ1-6; no clear D. In germline, CDR1 is MNHEY, CDR2 SVGAGI. The CDR3 loop spans 13 amino acids. V was clipped by 5 bases and J by 8 bases, with 10 bases between them. CDR3 amino acids: CASSLSKYSPLHF. The CDR3 coding sequence is TGTGCCAGCAGTCTTTCGAAGTATTCACCCCTCCACTTT.

The chain is built from TRBV20-1 and TRBJ1-5; D unresolved. Trimming cost V 0 bases and J 5 bases, with 8 bases left between them. This CDR3 has 13 residues. The germline V gene has CDR1 DFQATT and CDR2 SNEGSKA (reference sequence). CDR3 loop: CSARDQVDQPQHF. The CDR3 bases are TGCAGTGCTAGAGATCAAGTAGATCAGCCCCAGCATTTT.

The sample holds a few counts of this clonotype. The rearrangement uses TRBV20-1 and TRBJ1-2; D is undetermined. Germline V gene lookup returns CDR1 DFQATT and CDR2 SNEGSKA (reference sequence). The CDR3 is made up of 13 amino acids. V was cut by 0 bases and J by 4 bases, with 9 bases left in between. In DNA form, the CDR3 reads TGCAGTGCTAGAGATAGGAATGCCTATGGCTACACCTTC. It encodes CSARDRNAYGYTF.

This chain connects TRBV27 to TRBJ2-3, with D unresolved. V was shortened by 6 bases and J by 2 bases, with 12 bases between the two germline ends. The CDR3 is made up of 14 amino acids. Germline CDR1 is MNHEY and CDR2 is SMNVEV (reference sequence). CDR3 DNA sequence: TGTGCCAGCAGCCCCTCAGCTATCACAGATACGCAGTATTTT. It translates to CASSPSAITDTQYF.

V is TRBV7-9 and J is TRBJ2-1, with D maybe TRBD2 (5 bases). The CDR3 runs 17 residues. V was shortened by 2 bases and J by 3 bases, with 17 bases between the two germline ends. CDR1 and CDR2 (germline): SEHNR, FQNEAQ (reference sequence). This chain's CDR3 is CASSLLLATNYYNEQFF. The DNA of the CDR3 is TGTGCCAGCAGCTTACTCCTAGCTACTAACTACTACAATGAGCAGTTCTTC.

The chain couples TRBV3-1 to TRBJ2-7; D gene unclear. The CDR3 has 14 amino acids. The V gene lost 2 bases and the J gene lost 0 bases, with 8 bases spanning the gap. Germline V gives CDR1 LGHDT, CDR2 YNNKEL (reference sequence). CDR3 sequence: CASSQSFGSYEQYF. As DNA, the CDR3 is TGTGCCAGCAGCCAAAGTTTTGGCTCCTACGAGCAGTACTTC.